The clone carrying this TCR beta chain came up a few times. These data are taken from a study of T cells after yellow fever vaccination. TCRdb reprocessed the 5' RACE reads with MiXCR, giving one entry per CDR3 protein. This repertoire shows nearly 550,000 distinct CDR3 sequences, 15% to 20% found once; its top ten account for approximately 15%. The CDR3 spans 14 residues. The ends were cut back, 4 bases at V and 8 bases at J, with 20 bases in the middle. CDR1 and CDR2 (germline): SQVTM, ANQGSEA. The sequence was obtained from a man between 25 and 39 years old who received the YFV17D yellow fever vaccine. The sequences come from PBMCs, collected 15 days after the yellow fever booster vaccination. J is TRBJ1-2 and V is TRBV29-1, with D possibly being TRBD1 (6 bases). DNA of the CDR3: TGCAGCGTTGGTGGGGAACAGGGAGTTTTGGGCTACACCTTC. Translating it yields CSVGGEQGVLGYTF.